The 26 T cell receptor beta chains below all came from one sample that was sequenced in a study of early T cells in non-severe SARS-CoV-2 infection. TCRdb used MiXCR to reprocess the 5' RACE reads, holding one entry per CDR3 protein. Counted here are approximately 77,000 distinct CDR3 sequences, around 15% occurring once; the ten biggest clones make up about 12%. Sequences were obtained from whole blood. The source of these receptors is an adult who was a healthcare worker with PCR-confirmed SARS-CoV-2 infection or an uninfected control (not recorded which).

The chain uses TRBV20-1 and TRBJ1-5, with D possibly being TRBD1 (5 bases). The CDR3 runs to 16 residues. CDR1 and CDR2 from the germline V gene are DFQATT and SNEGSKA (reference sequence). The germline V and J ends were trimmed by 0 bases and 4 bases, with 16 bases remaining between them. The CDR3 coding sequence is TGCAGTGCTAGAGATTTCCAGGGTGGAGGAAATCAGCCCCAGCATTTT. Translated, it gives CSARDFQGGGNQPQHF.

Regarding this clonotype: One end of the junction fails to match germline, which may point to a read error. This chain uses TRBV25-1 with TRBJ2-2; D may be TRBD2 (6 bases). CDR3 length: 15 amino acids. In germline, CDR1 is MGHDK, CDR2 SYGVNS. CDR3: CASSDLAVNTEELFF. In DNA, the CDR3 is TGTGCCAGCAGTGATTTAGCGGTGAACACCGAGGAGCTTTTTTTT.

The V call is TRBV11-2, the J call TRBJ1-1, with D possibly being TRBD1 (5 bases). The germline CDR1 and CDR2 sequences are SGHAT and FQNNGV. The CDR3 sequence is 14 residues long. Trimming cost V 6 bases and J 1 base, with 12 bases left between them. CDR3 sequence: CASRSDRWNTEAFF. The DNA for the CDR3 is TGTGCCAGCAGATCAGACAGATGGAACACTGAAGCTTTCTTT.

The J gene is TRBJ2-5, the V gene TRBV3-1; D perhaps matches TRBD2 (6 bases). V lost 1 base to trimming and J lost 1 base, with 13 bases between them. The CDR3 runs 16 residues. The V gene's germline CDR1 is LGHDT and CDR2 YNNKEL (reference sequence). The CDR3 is CASSQVGGVLQETQYF. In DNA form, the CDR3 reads TGTGCCAGCAGCCAAGTAGGCGGGGTTCTCCAAGAGACCCAGTACTTC.

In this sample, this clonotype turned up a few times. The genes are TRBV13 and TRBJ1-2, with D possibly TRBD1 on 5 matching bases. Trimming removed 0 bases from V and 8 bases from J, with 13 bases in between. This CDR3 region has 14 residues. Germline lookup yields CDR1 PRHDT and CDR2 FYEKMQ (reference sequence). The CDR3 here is CASSLGGRRGGYTF. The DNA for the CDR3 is TGTGCCAGCAGCTTAGGGGGGCGTCGTGGCGGCTACACCTTC.

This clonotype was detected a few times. The DNA for the CDR3 is TGCGCCAGCAGCCAAGGAGGGATTGAAGCTTTCTTT. Protein sequence: CASSQGGIEAFF. The chain is built from TRBV4-1 and TRBJ1-1; no definite D call. V shed 1 base and J shed 7 bases, with 7 bases lying between them. Looked up from germline, CDR1 is MGHRA and CDR2 is YSYEKL. This CDR3 has 12 amino acids.

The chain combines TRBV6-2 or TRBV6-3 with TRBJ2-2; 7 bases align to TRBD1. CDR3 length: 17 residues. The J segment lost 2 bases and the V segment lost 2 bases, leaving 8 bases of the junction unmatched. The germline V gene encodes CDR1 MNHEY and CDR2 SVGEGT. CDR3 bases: TGTGCCAGCAGTTACAGCTTCCGAGGGGGCAACACCGGGGAGCTGTTTTTT. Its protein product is CASSYSFRGGNTGELFF.

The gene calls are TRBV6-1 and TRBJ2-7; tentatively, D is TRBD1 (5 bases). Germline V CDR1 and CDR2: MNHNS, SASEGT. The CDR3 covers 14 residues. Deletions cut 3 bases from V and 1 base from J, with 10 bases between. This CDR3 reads CASSEATASYEQYF. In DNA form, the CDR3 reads TGTGCCAGCAGTGAGGCGACAGCTTCCTACGAGCAGTACTTC.

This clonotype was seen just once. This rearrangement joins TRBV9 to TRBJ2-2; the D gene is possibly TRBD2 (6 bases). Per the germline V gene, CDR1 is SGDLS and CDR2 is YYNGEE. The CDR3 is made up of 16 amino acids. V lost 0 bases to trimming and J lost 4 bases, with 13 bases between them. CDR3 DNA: TGTGCCAGCAGCGTAGCTGCGCCCGGGGGCACCGGGGAGCTGTTTTTT. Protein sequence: CASSVAAPGGTGELFF.

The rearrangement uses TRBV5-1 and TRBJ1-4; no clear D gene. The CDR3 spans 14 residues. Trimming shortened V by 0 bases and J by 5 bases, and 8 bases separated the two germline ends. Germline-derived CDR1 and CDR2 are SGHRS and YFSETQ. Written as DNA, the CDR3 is TGCGCCAGCAGCTTGGGTCAAATAAATGAAAAACTGTTTTTT. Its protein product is CASSLGQINEKLFF.

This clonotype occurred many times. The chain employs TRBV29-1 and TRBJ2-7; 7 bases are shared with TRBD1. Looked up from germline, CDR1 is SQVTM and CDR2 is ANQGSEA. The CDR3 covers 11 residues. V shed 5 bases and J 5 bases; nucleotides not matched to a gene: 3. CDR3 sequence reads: CSVRQGDEQYF. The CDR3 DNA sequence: TGCAGCGTTAGACAGGGAGACGAGCAGTACTTC.

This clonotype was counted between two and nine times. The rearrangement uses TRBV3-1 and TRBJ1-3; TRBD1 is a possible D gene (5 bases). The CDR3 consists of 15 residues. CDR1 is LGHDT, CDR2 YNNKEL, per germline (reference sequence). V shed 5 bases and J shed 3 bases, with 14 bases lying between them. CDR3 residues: CASSYGTTIGNTIYF. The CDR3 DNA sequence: TGTGCCAGCAGCTACGGGACGACTATTGGAAACACCATATATTTT. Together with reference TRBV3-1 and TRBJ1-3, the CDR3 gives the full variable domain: DTAVSQTPKYLVTQMGNDKSIKCEQNLGHDTMYWYKQDSKKFLKIMFSYNNKELIINETVPNRFSPKSPDKAHLNLHINSLELGDSAVYFCASSYGTTIGNTIYFGEGSWLTVV.

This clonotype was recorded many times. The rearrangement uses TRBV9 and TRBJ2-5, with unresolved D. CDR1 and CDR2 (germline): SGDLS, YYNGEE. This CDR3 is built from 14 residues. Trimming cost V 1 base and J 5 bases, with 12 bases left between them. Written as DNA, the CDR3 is TGTGCCAGCAGCGTATACGGGTCACAGGAGACCCAGTACTTC. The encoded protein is CASSVYGSQETQYF.

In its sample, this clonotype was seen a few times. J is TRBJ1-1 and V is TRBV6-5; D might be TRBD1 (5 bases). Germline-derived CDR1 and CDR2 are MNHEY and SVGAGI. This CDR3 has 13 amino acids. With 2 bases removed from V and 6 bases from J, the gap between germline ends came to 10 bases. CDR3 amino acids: CASSYGETAEAFF. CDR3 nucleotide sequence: TGTGCCAGCAGTTACGGGGAGACAGCTGAAGCTTTCTTT.

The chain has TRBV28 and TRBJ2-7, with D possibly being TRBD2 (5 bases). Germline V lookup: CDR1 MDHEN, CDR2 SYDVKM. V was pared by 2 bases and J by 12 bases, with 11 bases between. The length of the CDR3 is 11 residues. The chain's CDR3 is CASSLKEAAYF. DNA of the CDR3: TGTGCCAGCAGTTTAAAGGAGGCCGCGTACTTC. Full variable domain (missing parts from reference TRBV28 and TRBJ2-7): DVKVTQSSRYLVKRTGEKVFLECVQDMDHENMFWYRQDPGLGLRLIYFSYDVKMKEKGDIPEGYSVSREKKERFSLILESASTNQTSMYLCASSLKEAAYFGPGTRLTVT.

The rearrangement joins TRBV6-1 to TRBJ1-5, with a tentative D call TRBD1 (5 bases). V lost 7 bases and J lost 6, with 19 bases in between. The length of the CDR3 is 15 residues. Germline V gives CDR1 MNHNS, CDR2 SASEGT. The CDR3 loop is CASTLDRGSGQPQHF. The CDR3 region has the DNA TGTGCCAGCACCCTCGACCGGGGGTCGGGTCAGCCCCAGCATTTT.

CDR3 DNA: TGCAGCGTTGAGGAGACTAGCGGGAAGACCTACGAGCAGTACTTC. Its protein is CSVEETSGKTYEQYF. The chain is built from TRBV29-1 and TRBJ2-7; 11 nucleotides line up with TRBD2. The CDR3 spans 15 residues. The V gene's germline CDR1 is SQVTM and CDR2 ANQGSEA. V lost 3 bases and J lost 2; bases outside the gene matches: 6.

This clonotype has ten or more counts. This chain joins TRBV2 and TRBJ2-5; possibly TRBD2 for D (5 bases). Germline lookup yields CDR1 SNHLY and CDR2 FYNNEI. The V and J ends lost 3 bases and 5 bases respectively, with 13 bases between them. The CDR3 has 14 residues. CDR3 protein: CASSDIEGAETQYF. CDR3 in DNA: TGTGCCAGCAGTGATATCGAGGGAGCGGAGACCCAGTACTTC.

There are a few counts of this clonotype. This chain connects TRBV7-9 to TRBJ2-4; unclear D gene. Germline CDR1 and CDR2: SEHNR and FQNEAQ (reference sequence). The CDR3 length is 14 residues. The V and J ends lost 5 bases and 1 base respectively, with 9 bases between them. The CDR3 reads CASSADAAKNIQYF. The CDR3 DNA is TGTGCCAGCAGCGCCGACGCGGCCAAAAACATTCAGTACTTC.

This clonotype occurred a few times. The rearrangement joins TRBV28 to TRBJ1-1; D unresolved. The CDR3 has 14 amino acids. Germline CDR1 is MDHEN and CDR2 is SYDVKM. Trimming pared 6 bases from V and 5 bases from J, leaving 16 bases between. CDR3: CASSRVGLGTEAFF. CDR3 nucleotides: TGTGCCAGCAGCCGGGTTGGGCTGGGAACTGAAGCTTTCTTT.

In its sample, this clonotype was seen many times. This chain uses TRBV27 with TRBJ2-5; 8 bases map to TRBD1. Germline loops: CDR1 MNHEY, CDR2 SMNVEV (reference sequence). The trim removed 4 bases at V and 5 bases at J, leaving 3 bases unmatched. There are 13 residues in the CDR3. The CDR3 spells CASSWTGRETQYF. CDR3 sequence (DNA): TGTGCCAGCAGTTGGACAGGGAGGGAGACCCAGTACTTC.

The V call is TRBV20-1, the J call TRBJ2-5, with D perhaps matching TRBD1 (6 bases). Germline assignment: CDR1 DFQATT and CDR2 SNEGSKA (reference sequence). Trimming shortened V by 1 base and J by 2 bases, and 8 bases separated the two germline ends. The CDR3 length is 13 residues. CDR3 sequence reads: CSARAGEQETQYF. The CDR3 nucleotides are TGCAGTGCTAGAGCAGGGGAACAAGAGACCCAGTACTTC.

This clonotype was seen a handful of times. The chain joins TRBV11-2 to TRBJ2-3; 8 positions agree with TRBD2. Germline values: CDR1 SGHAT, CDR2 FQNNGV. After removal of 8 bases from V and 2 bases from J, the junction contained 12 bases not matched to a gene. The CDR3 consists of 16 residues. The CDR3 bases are TGTGCCAGCTCGGTCCGGGAGGGCTTACCCACAGATACGCAGTATTTT. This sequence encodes CASSVREGLPTDTQYF.

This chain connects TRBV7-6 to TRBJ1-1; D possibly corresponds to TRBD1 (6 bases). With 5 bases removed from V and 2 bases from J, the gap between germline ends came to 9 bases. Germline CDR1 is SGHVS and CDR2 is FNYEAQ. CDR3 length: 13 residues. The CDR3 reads CASSQQGNTEAFF. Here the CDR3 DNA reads TGTGCCAGCAGCCAACAGGGAAACACTGAAGCTTTCTTT.

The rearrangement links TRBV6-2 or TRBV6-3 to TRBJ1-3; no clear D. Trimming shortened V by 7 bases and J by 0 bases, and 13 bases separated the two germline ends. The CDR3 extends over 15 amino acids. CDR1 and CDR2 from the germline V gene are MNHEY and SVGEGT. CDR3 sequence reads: CASISPRLSGNTIYF. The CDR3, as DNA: TGTGCCAGCATATCCCCCAGGCTCTCTGGAAACACCATATATTTT.

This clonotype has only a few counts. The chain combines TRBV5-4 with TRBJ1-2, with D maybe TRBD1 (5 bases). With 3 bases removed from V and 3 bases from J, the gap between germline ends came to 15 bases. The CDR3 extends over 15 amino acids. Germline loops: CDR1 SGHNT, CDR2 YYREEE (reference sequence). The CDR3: CASSSLGGEDYGYTF. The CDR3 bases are TGTGCCAGCAGCTCCCTGGGGGGGGAGGACTATGGCTACACCTTC.